This passage covers 7 T cell receptor beta chains from one sample sequenced in a study of cytomegalovirus exposure and HLA in healthy donors. Clones were read by immunoSEQ multiplex PCR, and TCRdb kept only the in-frame ones, dropping some. The data contain approximately 260,000 clones, more than 75% of them singletons. The sample comprised PBMCs. All receptors come from a woman in her twenties or thirties in good health and CMV-seropositive.

This chain uses TRBV29-1 with TRBJ2-7; TRBD2 matches 12 bases. In germline, CDR1 is SQVTM, CDR2 ANQGSEA. The J segment lost 2 bases and the V segment lost 0 bases, leaving 8 bases of the junction unmatched. The CDR3 runs 17 residues. The CDR3 DNA is TGCAGCGTTGAAGATCCTAGGACTAGCGGGGACACCTACGAGCAGTACTTC. As protein: CSVEDPRTSGDTYEQYF.

This sequence joins TRBV27 and TRBJ2-7; no definite D call. In germline, CDR1 is MNHEY, CDR2 SMNVEV (reference sequence). V was trimmed by 2 bases and J by 1 base, leaving 9 bases between them. The CDR3 sequence is 14 residues long. The CDR3 DNA follows: TGTGCCAGCAGTTTAAGCCCGCGGTCCTACGAGCAGTACTTC. Translation gives CASSLSPRSYEQYF.

The chain uses TRBV19 and TRBJ2-5; 8 bases agree with TRBD2. Per germline, CDR1 LNHDA and CDR2 SQIVND (reference sequence). With V trimmed by 1 base and J by 3 bases, 4 bases remained unmatched. The CDR3 spans 15 residues. As DNA, the CDR3 is TGTGCCAGTAGTATAGCAGGGCGGGGGGAAGAGACCCAGTACTTC. Protein: CASSIAGRGEETQYF.

The chain couples TRBV18 to TRBJ2-7; no definite D call. Germline CDR1 reads KGHSH; CDR2 reads LQKENI. The CDR3 is 13 residues long. Trimming cost V 3 bases and J 7 bases, with 13 bases left between them. The CDR3 DNA follows: TGTGCCAGCTCACCTGACTCTCCGAGGGAGCAGTACTTC. The encoded protein is CASSPDSPREQYF. Drawing the rest from reference TRBV18 and TRBJ2-7, the complete variable domain is NAGVMQNPRHLVRRRGQEARLRCSPMKGHSHVYWYRQLPEEGLKFMVYLQKENIIDESGMPKERFSAEFPKEGPSILRIQQVVRGDSAAYFCASSPDSPREQYFGPGTRLTVT.

The chain combines TRBV7-9 with TRBJ2-1; D is possibly TRBD1 (6 bases). V shed 8 bases and J shed 6 bases, with 14 bases lying between them. Germline V lookup: CDR1 SEHNR, CDR2 FQNEAQ (reference sequence). The CDR3 is 13 amino acids. The CDR3, as DNA: TGTGCCAGCTGGGGACATAAAGTCAATGAGCAGTTCTTC. This encodes CASWGHKVNEQFF.

V and J are TRBV5-1 and TRBJ2-7, with unresolved D. V was pared by 0 bases and J by 7 bases, with 14 bases between. This CDR3 spans 14 amino acids. The germline V gene encodes CDR1 SGHRS and CDR2 YFSETQ. The CDR3 here is CASSLDEVRWEQYF. DNA of the CDR3: TGCGCCAGCAGCTTGGACGAGGTGCGGTGGGAGCAGTACTTC.

This chain uses TRBV7-9 with TRBJ1-5; weak D call: TRBD1 (6 bases). Trimming left V 3 bases short and J 1 base short, with 10 bases between. The CDR3 is 15 amino acids. Per germline, CDR1 SEHNR and CDR2 FQNEAQ (reference sequence). The CDR3 region is CASSFGTRSNQPQHF. CDR3 bases: TGTGCCAGCAGCTTTGGGACAAGGAGCAATCAGCCCCAGCATTTT.